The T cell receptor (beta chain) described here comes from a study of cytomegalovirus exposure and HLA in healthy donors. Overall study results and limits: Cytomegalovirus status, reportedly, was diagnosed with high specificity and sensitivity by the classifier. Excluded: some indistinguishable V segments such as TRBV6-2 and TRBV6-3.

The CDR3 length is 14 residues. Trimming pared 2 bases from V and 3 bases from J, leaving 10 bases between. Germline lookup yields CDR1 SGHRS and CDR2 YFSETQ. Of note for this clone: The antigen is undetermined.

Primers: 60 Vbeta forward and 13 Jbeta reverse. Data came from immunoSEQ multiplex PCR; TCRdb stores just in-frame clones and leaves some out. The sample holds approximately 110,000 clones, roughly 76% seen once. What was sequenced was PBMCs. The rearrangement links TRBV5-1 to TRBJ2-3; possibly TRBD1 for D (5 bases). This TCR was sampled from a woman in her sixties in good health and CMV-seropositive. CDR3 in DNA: TGCGCCAGCAGCTTAGAGCAGGGAACAGATACGCAGTATTTT. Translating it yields CASSLEQGTDTQYF.